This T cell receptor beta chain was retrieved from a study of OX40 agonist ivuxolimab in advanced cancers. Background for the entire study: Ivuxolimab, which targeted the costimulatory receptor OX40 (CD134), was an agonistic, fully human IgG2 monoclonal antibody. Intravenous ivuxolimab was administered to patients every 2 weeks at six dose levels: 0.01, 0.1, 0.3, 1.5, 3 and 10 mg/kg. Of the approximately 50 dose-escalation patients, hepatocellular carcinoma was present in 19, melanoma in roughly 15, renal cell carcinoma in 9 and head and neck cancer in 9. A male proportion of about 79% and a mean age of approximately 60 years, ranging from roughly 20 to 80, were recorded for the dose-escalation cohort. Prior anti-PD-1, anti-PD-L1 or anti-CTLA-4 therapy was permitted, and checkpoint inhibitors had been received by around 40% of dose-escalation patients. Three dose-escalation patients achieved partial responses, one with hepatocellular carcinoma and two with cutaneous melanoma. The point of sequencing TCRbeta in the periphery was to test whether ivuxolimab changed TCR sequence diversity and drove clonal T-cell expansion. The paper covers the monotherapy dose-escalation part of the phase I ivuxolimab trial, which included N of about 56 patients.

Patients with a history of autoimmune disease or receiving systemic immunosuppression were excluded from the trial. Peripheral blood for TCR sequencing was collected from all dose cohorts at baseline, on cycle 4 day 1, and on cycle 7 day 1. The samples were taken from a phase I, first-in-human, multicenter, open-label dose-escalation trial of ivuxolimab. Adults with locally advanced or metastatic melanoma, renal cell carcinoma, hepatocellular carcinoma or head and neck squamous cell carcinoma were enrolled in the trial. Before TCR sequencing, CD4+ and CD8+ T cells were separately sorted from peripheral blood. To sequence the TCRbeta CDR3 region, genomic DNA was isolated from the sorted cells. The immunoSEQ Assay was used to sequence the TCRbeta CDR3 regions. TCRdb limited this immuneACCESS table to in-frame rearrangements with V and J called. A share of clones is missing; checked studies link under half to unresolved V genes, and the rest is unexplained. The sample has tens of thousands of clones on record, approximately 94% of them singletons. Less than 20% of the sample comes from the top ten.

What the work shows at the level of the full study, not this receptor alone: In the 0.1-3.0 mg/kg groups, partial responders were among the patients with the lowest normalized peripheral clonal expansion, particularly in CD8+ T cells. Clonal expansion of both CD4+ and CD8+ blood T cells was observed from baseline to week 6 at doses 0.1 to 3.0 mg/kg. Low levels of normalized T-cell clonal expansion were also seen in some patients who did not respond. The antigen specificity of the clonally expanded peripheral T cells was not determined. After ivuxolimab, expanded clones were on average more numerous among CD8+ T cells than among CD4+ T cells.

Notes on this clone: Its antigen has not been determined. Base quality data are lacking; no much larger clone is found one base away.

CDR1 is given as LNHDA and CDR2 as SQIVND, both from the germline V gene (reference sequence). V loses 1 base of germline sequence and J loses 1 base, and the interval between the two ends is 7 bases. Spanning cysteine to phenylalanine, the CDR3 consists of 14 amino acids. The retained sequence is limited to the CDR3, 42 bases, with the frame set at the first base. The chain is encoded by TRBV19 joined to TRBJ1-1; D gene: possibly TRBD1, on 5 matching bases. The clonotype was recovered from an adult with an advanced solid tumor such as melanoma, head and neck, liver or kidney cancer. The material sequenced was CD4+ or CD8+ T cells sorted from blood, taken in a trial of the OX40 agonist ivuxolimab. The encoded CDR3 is CASSIGGRNTEAFF. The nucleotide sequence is TGTGCCAGTAGTATAGGGGGCAGGAACACTGAAGCTTTCTTT.